This T cell receptor beta chain was retrieved from a study of blood T cell repertoires in COVID-19. Study as a whole: Sites in the United States, Italy and Spain provided acute and convalescent COVID-19 samples. The cDNA or gDNA used as material had been derived from T cells, B-cell-depleted T cells, or PBMCs.

It was during active infection that Seattle patients were enrolled and then longitudinally followed. CDR3 length: 13 residues. Unmatched junction bases numbered 8, after V lost 5 bases and J lost 8 bases. The germline V gene encodes CDR1 SGHTA and CDR2 FQGTGA. Original processing methods: Reference gene primers were amplified, and this amplification served to estimate nucleated cell counts. Libraries were prepared by immunoSEQ multiplex PCR; TCRdb keeps only in-frame clonotypes and omits some of them. D and trimming were read from the DNA, whereas the V and J calls and clone size are those reported in that table. This table has some 180,000 clones, roughly 87% appearing once.

The sequenced sample was peripheral blood. This receptor was taken from a woman aged 60 to 75 with COVID-19, enrolled during active disease. The V and J genes are TRBV7-3 and TRBJ1-1; 7 bases are shared with TRBD1. The CDR3 region is CASSIGTAAEAFF. The CDR3 DNA sequence: TGTGCCAGCAGCATAGGGACAGCCGCCGAAGCTTTCTTT.